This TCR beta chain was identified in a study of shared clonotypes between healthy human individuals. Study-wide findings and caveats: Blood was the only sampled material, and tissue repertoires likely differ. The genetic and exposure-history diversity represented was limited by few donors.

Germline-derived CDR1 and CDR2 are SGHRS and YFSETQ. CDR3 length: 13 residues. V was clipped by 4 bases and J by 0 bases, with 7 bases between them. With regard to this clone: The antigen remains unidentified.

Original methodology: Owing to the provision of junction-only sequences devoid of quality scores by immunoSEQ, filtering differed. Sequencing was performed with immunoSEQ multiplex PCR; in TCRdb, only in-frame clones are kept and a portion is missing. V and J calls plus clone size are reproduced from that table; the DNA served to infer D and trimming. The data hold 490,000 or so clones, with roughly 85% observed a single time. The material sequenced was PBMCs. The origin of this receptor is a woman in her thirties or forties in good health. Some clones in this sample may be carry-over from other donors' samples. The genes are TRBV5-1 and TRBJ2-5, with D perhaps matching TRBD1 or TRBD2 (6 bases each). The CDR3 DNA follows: TGCGCCAGCAGCCGGGGGCACCAAGAGACCCAGTACTTC. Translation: CASSRGHQETQYF.